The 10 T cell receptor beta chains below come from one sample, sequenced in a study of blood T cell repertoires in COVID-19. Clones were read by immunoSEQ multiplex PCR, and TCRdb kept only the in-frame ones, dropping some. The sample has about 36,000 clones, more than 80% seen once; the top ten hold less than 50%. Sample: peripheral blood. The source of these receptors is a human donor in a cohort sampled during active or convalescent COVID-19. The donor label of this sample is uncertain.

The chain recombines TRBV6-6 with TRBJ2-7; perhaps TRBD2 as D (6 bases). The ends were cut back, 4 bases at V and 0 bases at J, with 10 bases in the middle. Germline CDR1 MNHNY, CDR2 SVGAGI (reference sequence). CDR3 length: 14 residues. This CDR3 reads CASSSGTASYEQYF. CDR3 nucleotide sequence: TGTGCCAGCAGTTCTGGGACTGCCTCCTACGAGCAGTACTTC.

CDR3: CASSNRAGEKLFF. DNA of the CDR3: TGTGCCAGCAGTAACAGGGCGGGTGAAAAACTGTTTTTT. The chain recombines TRBV2 with TRBJ1-4; the D gene is possibly TRBD1 (6 bases). Germline CDR1 is SNHLY and CDR2 is FYNNEI. The CDR3 has 13 amino acids. The V gene lost 5 bases and the J gene lost 7 bases, with 11 bases spanning the gap.

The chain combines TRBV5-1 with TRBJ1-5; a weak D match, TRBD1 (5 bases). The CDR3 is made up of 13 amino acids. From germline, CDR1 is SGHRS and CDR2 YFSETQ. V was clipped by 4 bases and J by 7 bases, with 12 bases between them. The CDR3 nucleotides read TGCGCCAGCAGCCGGACGGGGGACCAGCCCCAGCATTTT. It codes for CASSRTGDQPQHF.

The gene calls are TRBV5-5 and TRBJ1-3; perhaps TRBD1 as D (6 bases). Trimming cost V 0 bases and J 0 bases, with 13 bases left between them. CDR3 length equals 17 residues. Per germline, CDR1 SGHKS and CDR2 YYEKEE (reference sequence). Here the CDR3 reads CASSLGQGLHSGNTIYF. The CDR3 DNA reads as TGTGCCAGCAGCTTGGGGCAGGGGCTTCACTCTGGAAACACCATATATTTT.

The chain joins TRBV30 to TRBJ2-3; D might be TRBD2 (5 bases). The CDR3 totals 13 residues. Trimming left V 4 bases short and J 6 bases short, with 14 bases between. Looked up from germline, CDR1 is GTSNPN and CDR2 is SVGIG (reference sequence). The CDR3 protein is CAWNVGVADTQYF. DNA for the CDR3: TGTGCCTGGAATGTGGGAGTGGCGGATACGCAGTATTTT.

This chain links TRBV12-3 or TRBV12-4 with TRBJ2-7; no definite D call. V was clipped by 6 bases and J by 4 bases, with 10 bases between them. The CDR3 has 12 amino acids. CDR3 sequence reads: CASSLSPYEQYF. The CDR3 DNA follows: TGTGCCAGCAGCCTATCCCCGTACGAGCAGTACTTC.

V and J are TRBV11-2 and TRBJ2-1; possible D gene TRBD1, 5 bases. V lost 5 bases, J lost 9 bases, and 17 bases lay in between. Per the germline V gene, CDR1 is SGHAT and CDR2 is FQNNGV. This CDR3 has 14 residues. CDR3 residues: CASSAVRQGGEQFF. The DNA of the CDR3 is TGTGCCAGCAGCGCGGTGCGGCAGGGCGGTGAGCAGTTCTTC.

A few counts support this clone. The CDR3, as DNA: TGTGCCAGCAGCTTGCGGGAGAACACCTACAATGAGCAGTTCTTC. It is translated as CASSLRENTYNEQFF. V and J are TRBV7-8 and TRBJ2-1, with 7 bases identical to TRBD2. This CDR3 is built from 15 residues. The V and J ends lost 3 bases and 2 bases, in that order; junction bases with no gene match: 4. Germline lookup yields CDR1 SGHVS and CDR2 FQNEAQ.

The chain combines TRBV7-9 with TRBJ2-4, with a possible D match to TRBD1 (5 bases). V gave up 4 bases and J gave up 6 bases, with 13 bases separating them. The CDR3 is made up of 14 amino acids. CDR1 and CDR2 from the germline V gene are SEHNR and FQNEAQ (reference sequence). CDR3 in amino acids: CASSSLRQLNIQYF. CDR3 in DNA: TGTGCCAGCAGCTCCCTTAGACAGTTAAACATTCAGTACTTC.

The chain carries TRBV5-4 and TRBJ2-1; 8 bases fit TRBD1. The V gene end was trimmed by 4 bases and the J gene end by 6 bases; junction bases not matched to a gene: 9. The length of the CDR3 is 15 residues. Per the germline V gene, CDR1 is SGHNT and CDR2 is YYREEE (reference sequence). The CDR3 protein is CASSPPGTGGNEQFF. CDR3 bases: TGTGCCAGCAGCCCCCCGGGGACAGGCGGCAATGAGCAGTTCTTC.